One sample yielded the 30 T cell receptor beta chains listed below, sequenced in a study of blood T cell repertoires in COVID-19. TCRdb keeps only in-frame clones here, not all; method: immunoSEQ multiplex PCR. The sample shows 140,000 or so clones, 84% of them seen only once. What was sequenced was PBMCs or T cells enriched from blood (not recorded which). These receptors were collected from a woman in her fifties or sixties with acute COVID-19.

V gene TRBV7-2 combines with J gene TRBJ1-2; possible D gene TRBD1, 6 bases. In germline, CDR1 is SGHTA, CDR2 FQGNSA. CDR3 length: 14 amino acids. V was cut by 2 bases and J by 7 bases, with 14 bases left in between. CDR3 coding DNA: TGTGCCAGCAGCTTATTCGGGGGGCTCATTGGCTACACCTTC. Protein sequence: CASSLFGGLIGYTF.

V and J are TRBV27 and TRBJ2-3, with 10 bases matching TRBD1. The CDR3 runs to 15 residues. The V gene's germline CDR1 is MNHEY and CDR2 SMNVEV (reference sequence). The V segment lost 2 bases and the J segment 4 bases; nucleotides outside the gene matches: 3. This CDR3 is CASSLRGQGPDTQYF. The CDR3, as DNA: TGTGCCAGCAGTTTAAGGGGACAGGGGCCAGATACGCAGTATTTT.

The chain employs TRBV19 and TRBJ1-2, with 9 positions matching TRBD1. This CDR3 has 18 residues. Germline V gene data show CDR1 as LNHDA and CDR2 as SQIVND (reference sequence). V gave up 1 base and J gave up 0 bases; unmatched junction bases: 9. The CDR3 spells CASSIVWAGQGPNYGYTF. DNA of the CDR3: TGTGCCAGTAGTATAGTCTGGGCGGGACAGGGCCCTAACTATGGCTACACCTTC.

This clone was seen a handful of times. J is TRBJ2-7 and V is TRBV27; D possibly corresponds to TRBD2 (6 bases). CDR3 length: 15 residues. Germline V gene data show CDR1 as MNHEY and CDR2 as SMNVEV (reference sequence). Trimming cost V 10 bases and J 1 base, with 20 bases left between them. The chain's CDR3 is CANQSREVCSYEQYF. In nucleotides, the CDR3 is TGTGCCAACCAGAGTAGGGAGGTCTGTTCCTACGAGCAGTACTTC.

The chain employs TRBV7-2 and TRBJ1-3; a weak D match, TRBD1 (5 bases). CDR1 SGHTA and CDR2 FQGNSA come from the germline V gene. Trimming took 4 bases from V and 1 from J, leaving 14 bases between them. This CDR3 is built from 16 residues. The CDR3 reads CASSSRGGVSGNTIYF. CDR3 nucleotide sequence: TGTGCCAGCAGCTCCCGGGGGGGGGTGTCTGGAAACACCATATATTTT.

The chain uses TRBV18 and TRBJ1-5, with D possibly matching TRBD1 (6 bases). Trimming took off 6 bases at V and 4 bases at J, with 13 bases between the two ends. Germline lookup yields CDR1 KGHSH and CDR2 LQKENI. The length of the CDR3 is 14 residues. The chain's CDR3 is CASSLGQLNQPQHF. CDR3 bases: TGTGCCAGCTCTCTTGGACAGTTGAATCAGCCCCAGCATTTT.

In its sample, this clone was seen a few times. The genes are TRBV12-3 or TRBV12-4 and TRBJ1-2; 9 bases map to TRBD1. The CDR3 covers 13 residues. With 4 bases clipped from V and 4 bases from J, the junction kept 1 base outside the gene matches. The CDR3 loop reads CASSSTGGYGYTF. CDR3 nucleotides: TGTGCCAGCAGTTCGACAGGGGGCTATGGCTACACCTTC.

The genes are TRBV3-1 (or the pseudogene TRBV3-2) and TRBJ2-7; D not certain. Trimming cost V 4 bases and J 6 bases, with 13 bases left between them. This CDR3 region has 13 residues. The germline V gene has CDR1 LGHDT and CDR2 YNNKEL (reference sequence). DNA of the CDR3: TGTGCCAGCAGCCCTGCCACTTACTCCGAGCAGTACTTC. Translation: CASSPATYSEQYF.

The chain is built from TRBV7-8 and TRBJ2-5; D gene uncertain. CDR1 and CDR2 from the germline V gene are SGHVS and FQNEAQ. The V end was cut by 1 base, the J end by 0 bases, with 9 bases between. The length of the CDR3 is 15 residues. The CDR3 is CASSLVYSYQETQYF. As DNA, the CDR3 is TGTGCCAGCAGCTTAGTCTACAGTTACCAAGAGACCCAGTACTTC. The full variable domain, rest sourced from reference TRBV7-8 and TRBJ2-5, is GAGVSQSPRYKVAKRGQDVALRCDPISGHVSLFWYQQALGQGPEFLTYFQNEAQLDKSGLPSDRFFAERPEGSVSTLKIQRTQQEDSAVYLCASSLVYSYQETQYFGPGTRLLVL.

V and J are TRBV9 and TRBJ2-2; D may be TRBD1 (5 bases). The CDR3 is 11 residues long. Trimming pared 7 bases from V and 4 bases from J, leaving 5 bases between. CDR1 and CDR2 (germline): SGDLS, YYNGEE. This chain's CDR3 is CASQGTGELFF. CDR3 sequence (DNA): TGTGCCAGCCAGGGCACCGGGGAGCTGTTTTTT. Based on the CDR3 plus reference TRBV9 and TRBJ2-2, the full variable domain is DSGVTQTPKHLITATGQRVTLRCSPRSGDLSVYWYQQSLDQGLQFLIQYYNGEERAKGNILERFSAQQFPDLHSELNLSSLELGDSALYFCASQGTGELFFGEGSRLTVL.

Only one count was recorded for this clone. The CDR3 DNA follows: TGTGCCAGCAGCCCGTGGGACTATCCCTACGAGCAGTACTTC. It translates to CASSPWDYPYEQYF. The chain has TRBV9 and TRBJ2-7, with 7 bases that match TRBD2. The CDR3 is 14 residues long. Germline V lookup: CDR1 SGDLS, CDR2 YYNGEE. Trimming removed 4 bases from V and 2 bases from J; junction bases left unmatched: 6.

The rearrangement links TRBV6-6 to TRBJ1-2, with D tentatively TRBD1 (5 bases). V was pared by 5 bases and J by 4 bases, with 20 bases between. Germline V gene lookup returns CDR1 MNHNY and CDR2 SVGAGI (reference sequence). The CDR3 extends over 16 amino acids. Written as DNA, the CDR3 is TGTGCCAGCAGTCCGGGGGAGCGGCGGAGCTTCTATGGCTACACCTTC. Amino acids: CASSPGERRSFYGYTF.

The chain is built from TRBV5-1 and TRBJ2-2, with 7 bases matching TRBD1. V was clipped by 7 bases and J by 0 bases; unmatched bases: 12. The CDR3 consists of 17 residues. Germline V gene data show CDR1 as SGHRS and CDR2 as YFSETQ. CDR3 DNA sequence: TGCGCCAGCTTCTCAACCCGAGGGACAGCGAACACCGGGGAGCTGTTTTTT. Translated: CASFSTRGTANTGELFF.

The V call is TRBV6-6, the J call TRBJ2-3; 10 bases map to TRBD2. Losses at the gene ends were 2 bases for V and 10 bases for J; bases not matched to a gene: 9. In germline, CDR1 is MNHNY, CDR2 SVGAGI (reference sequence). CDR3 length: 15 residues. The CDR3 nucleotides read TGTGCCAGCAGTTACCCATCAGCGGGAGGGCTTGCGCAGTATTTT. Translating gives CASSYPSAGGLAQYF.

V gene TRBV7-2 combines with J gene TRBJ1-4, with D possibly TRBD1 on 5 matching bases. This CDR3 spans 14 amino acids. Per the germline V gene, CDR1 is SGHTA and CDR2 is FQGNSA. Trimming removed 4 bases at V and 8 bases at J, with 14 bases between. The CDR3 sequence: CASSSGAGREKLFF. The CDR3 DNA follows: TGTGCCAGCAGCTCGGGAGCAGGGAGGGAAAAACTGTTTTTT.

CDR3 region: CASSLDNRVYGYTF. The DNA of the CDR3 is TGTGCCAGCAGTTTAGATAACAGGGTCTATGGCTACACCTTC. The chain recombines TRBV28 with TRBJ1-2; D perhaps matches TRBD1 (6 bases). V dropped 2 bases and J dropped 4 bases, with 11 bases sitting between them. The CDR3 spans 14 residues. CDR1 is MDHEN and CDR2 is SYDVKM in the germline V gene.

The rearrangement joins TRBV5-6 to TRBJ2-7; D uncertain. CDR1 and CDR2 from the germline V gene are SGHDT and YYEEEE. The germline V and J ends were trimmed by 4 bases and 7 bases, with 12 bases remaining between them. The CDR3 has 12 residues. CDR3 sequence: CASSPGGLEQYF. The CDR3 DNA reads TGTGCCAGCAGCCCCGGCGGTTTGGAGCAGTACTTC.

The chain is built from TRBV7-2 and TRBJ1-6; 9 nucleotides line up with TRBD1. Germline assignment: CDR1 SGHTA and CDR2 FQGNSA. With V trimmed by 6 bases and J by 8 bases, 5 bases remained unmatched. The CDR3 consists of 14 residues. CDR3 residues: CASRPTGGYSPLHF. CDR3 sequence (DNA): TGTGCCAGCAGGCCGACAGGGGGGTATTCACCCCTCCACTTT.

This clone was observed a handful of times. This chain links TRBV5-1 with TRBJ1-4; D is unresolved. Germline-derived CDR1 and CDR2 are SGHRS and YFSETQ. The V and J ends lost 4 bases and 8 bases respectively, with 18 bases between them. This CDR3 has 15 amino acids. CDR3: CASSLLGGLGEKLFF. CDR3 nucleotide sequence: TGCGCCAGCAGCCTGTTAGGTGGGTTGGGCGAAAAACTGTTTTTT.

This clone was seen just once. The rearrangement joins TRBV6-2 or TRBV6-3 to TRBJ2-3; D is perhaps TRBD2 (5 bases). CDR3 length: 18 amino acids. V gave up 3 bases and J gave up 0 bases, with 19 bases separating them. Germline V CDR1 and CDR2: MNHEY, SVGEGT. This CDR3 reads CASSYEPGGPSSTDTQYF. CDR3 nucleotide sequence: TGTGCCAGCAGTTATGAACCGGGCGGGCCTTCTAGCACAGATACGCAGTATTTT.

The J gene is TRBJ2-2, the V gene TRBV2, with 9 bases aligning to TRBD1. The V gene end was trimmed by 4 bases and the J gene end by 3 bases; junction bases not matched to a gene: 3. CDR1 and CDR2 from the germline V gene are SNHLY and FYNNEI. The CDR3 loop spans 15 amino acids. Here the CDR3 reads CASSVGTGYTGELFF. CDR3 nucleotide sequence: TGTGCCAGCAGTGTGGGGACAGGGTACACCGGGGAGCTGTTTTTT.

This rearrangement joins TRBV12-3 or TRBV12-4 to TRBJ2-5; the D is unclear. This CDR3 is built from 12 residues. Trimming took off 5 bases at V and 5 bases at J, with 9 bases between the two ends. CDR3 protein: CASSATLETQYF. For the CDR3, the DNA is TGTGCCAGCAGTGCCACTCTCGAGACCCAGTACTTC.

The chain joins TRBV7-2 to TRBJ2-3; D is perhaps TRBD2 (5 bases). The CDR3 spans 15 residues. The germline gives CDR1 SGHTA, CDR2 FQGNSA. V gave up 2 bases and J gave up 4 bases, with 13 bases separating them. CDR3 sequence reads: CASSLLARTPDTQYF. CDR3 nucleotides: TGTGCCAGCAGCTTATTAGCGAGGACCCCAGATACGCAGTATTTT. The whole variable domain, filled in from reference TRBV7-2 and TRBJ2-3, reads GAGVSQSPSNKVTEKGKDVELRCDPISGHTALYWYRQSLGQGLEFLIYFQGNSAPDKSGLPSDRFSAERTGGSVSTLTIQRTQQEDSAVYLCASSLLARTPDTQYFGPGTRLTVL.

This rearrangement joins TRBV5-1 to TRBJ1-4, with a tentative D call TRBD1 (5 bases). This CDR3 is 14 amino acids long. V lost 3 bases to trimming and J lost 6 bases, with 12 bases between them. Germline V gene lookup returns CDR1 SGHRS and CDR2 YFSETQ. The CDR3 DNA reads TGCGCCAGCAGCTCCGACAGCACGGATGAAAAACTGTTTTTT. It specifies CASSSDSTDEKLFF.

The J gene is TRBJ1-5, the V gene TRBV4-2; D gene unclear. The length of the CDR3 is 15 residues. Trimming pared 4 bases from V and 5 bases from J, leaving 15 bases between. Germline CDR1 reads LGHNA; CDR2 reads YNFKEQ. The CDR3 is CASSPHVGSDQPQHF. DNA of the CDR3: TGTGCCAGCAGCCCCCACGTGGGGAGTGATCAGCCCCAGCATTTT.

The rearrangement links TRBV28 to TRBJ1-5, with D unresolved. Between the trimmed V and J ends, which lost 1 base and 0 bases, there was a span of 10 bases. Germline V gene sequence: CDR1 MDHEN, CDR2 SYDVKM. The CDR3 runs 16 residues. The CDR3 DNA sequence: TGTGCCAGCAGTTTATCAAACAGTTATAGCAATCAGCCCCAGCATTTT. As protein: CASSLSNSYSNQPQHF.

CDR3 in DNA: TGTGCCAGTAGTTTCGGAACTAGCGGCTCCTACAATGAGCAGTTCTTC. Encoded protein: CASSFGTSGSYNEQFF. The rearrangement uses TRBV19 and TRBJ2-1, with 8 bases lining up with TRBD2. The trim removed 5 bases at V and 0 bases at J, leaving 6 bases unmatched. CDR1 LNHDA and CDR2 SQIVND come from the germline V gene (reference sequence). The CDR3 is 16 residues long. The variable domain in full, with the rest retrieved from reference TRBV19 and TRBJ2-1, is DGGITQSPKYLFRKEGQNVTLSCEQNLNHDAMYWYRQDPGQGLRLIYYSQIVNDFQKGDIAEGYSVSREKKESFPLTVTSAQKNPTAFYLCASSFGTSGSYNEQFFGPGTRLTVL.

The CDR3 DNA follows: TGTGCCAGCAGTGAGGACAGGGGGCGCGTCACCGGGGAGCTGTTTTTT. Protein sequence: CASSEDRGRVTGELFF. The chain joins TRBV2 to TRBJ2-2, with 11 bases aligning to TRBD1. CDR3 length: 16 amino acids. Germline CDR1 is SNHLY and CDR2 is FYNNEI. V lost 3 bases and J lost 4; bases outside the gene matches: 4.

The V call is TRBV6-5, the J call TRBJ1-1; perhaps TRBD1 as D (6 bases). This CDR3 spans 15 amino acids. Deletions cut 5 bases from V and 0 bases from J, with 13 bases between. Germline V gives CDR1 MNHEY, CDR2 SVGAGI. CDR3 in amino acids: CASSLGGGLNTEAFF. The CDR3 nucleotides read TGTGCCAGCAGTCTGGGAGGGGGTCTGAACACTGAAGCTTTCTTT.

The J gene is TRBJ2-7, the V gene TRBV12-5; D possibly corresponds to TRBD1 (5 bases). The CDR3 contains 14 residues. Looked up from germline, CDR1 is LGHNT and CDR2 is FRNRAP. The germline V and J ends were trimmed by 0 bases and 7 bases, with 13 bases remaining between them. This chain's CDR3 is CASGLVPSQGEQYF. CDR3 nucleotide sequence: TGTGCTAGTGGTTTGGTACCGTCCCAGGGAGAGCAGTACTTC.